A selection of T cell receptor beta chains follows, all from one sample in a study of tumor-infiltrating lymphocytes in localized non-small cell lung cancer. Sequencing used immunoSEQ multiplex PCR; TCRdb keeps in-frame clones, though not all of them. The sample includes fewer than 25,000 clones, 80% of them seen just once. Input material: lung tumor tissue. Receptor source: a human donor with non-small cell lung cancer. The CDR3 runs from the conserved cysteine through the conserved F or W. D genes are given only for firm matches. The listing skips clone size in some rows; elsewhere it reads once, few, many or a size class.

-	TRBV11-3	TRBJ2-3	-	CASSLRASRPTDTQYF	TGTGCCAGCAGCTTACGGGCTAGCAGACCAACAGATACGCAGTATTTT
-	TRBV5-1	TRBJ2-3	-	CANRLDPNTDTQYF	TGCGCCAACAGACTTGATCCAAACACAGATACGCAGTATTTT
-	TRBV7-2	TRBJ2-2	TRBD2	CASSLVGGAAGELFF	TGTGCCAGCAGCTTAGTGGGAGGGGCTGCCGGGGAGCTGTTTTTT
few	TRBV2	TRBJ2-4	-	CASRVGNIQYF	TGTGCCAGCAGGGTGGGGAACATTCAGTACTTC
-	TRBV11-2	TRBJ1-2	-	CASSPFGQNYGYTF	TGTGCCAGCAGTCCCTTCGGACAGAACTATGGCTACACCTTC
-	TRBV9	TRBJ2-3	-	CASSVGQFSTDTQYF	TGTGCCAGCAGCGTAGGTCAGTTTAGCACAGATACGCAGTATTTT
-	TRBV14	TRBJ2-3	-	CASSQLGARGRTQYF	TGTGCCAGCAGCCAACTGGGGGCTAGAGGTCGTACGCAGTATTTT
-	TRBV5-1	TRBJ2-1	-	CASSLARFSYNEQFF	TGCGCCAGCAGCTTGGCCAGGTTCTCCTACAATGAGCAGTTCTTC
-	TRBV30	TRBJ2-2	-	CAWGVGSLRGELFF	TGTGCCTGGGGGGTGGGCTCCCTCAGGGGGGAGCTGTTTTTT
-	TRBV2	TRBJ2-6	TRBD1	CASSRDRVGTGANVLTF	TGTGCCAGCAGCCGGGACAGGGTGGGAACTGGGGCCAACGTCCTGACTTTC
-	TRBV19	TRBJ1-2	TRBD1	CASTGGANYGYTF	TGTGCCAGTACAGGGGGCGCTAACTATGGCTACACCTTC
-	TRBV10-2	TRBJ2-1	-	CASRTTSENEQFF	TGCGCCAGCAGAACAACCTCGGAGAATGAGCAGTTCTTC